These 8 T cell receptor beta chains came from one sample sequenced in a study of human versus mouse CDR3 diversity and MHC coevolution. TCRdb keeps only in-frame clones here, not all; method: immunoSEQ multiplex PCR. The sample has about 73,000 clones; roughly 92% are singletons. The sample comprised naive CD4+ T cells from blood. Described subset: CD45RO-negative CD62L-positive naive CD4 T cells. All receptors derive from a person between 25 and 70 years old in good health.

In the case of this clone: Sequence at one end of the junction differs from germline and may be a read error. The chain couples TRBV2 to TRBJ1-5; D is unresolved. The CDR3 extends over 15 amino acids. Per germline, CDR1 SNHLY and CDR2 FYNNEI. DNA of the CDR3: TGTGCCAGCAGCGAAGGCGGTTATAGCAATCAGCCCCAGCATTTT. Translation gives CASSEGGYSNQPQHF. Using reference TRBV2 and TRBJ1-5 for the parts outside the CDR3, the full variable domain is EPEVTQTPSHQVTQMGQEVILRCVPISNHLYFYWYRQILGQKVEFLVSFYNNEISEKSEIFDDQFSVERPDGSNFTLKIRSTKLEDSAMYFCASSEGGYSNQPQHFGDGTRLSIL.

This chain joins TRBV18 and TRBJ2-1, with TRBD2 identical over 10 bases. Losses at the gene ends were 6 bases for V and 5 bases for J; bases not matched to a gene: 7. CDR1 and CDR2 from the germline V gene are KGHSH and LQKENI. The CDR3 length is 15 residues. This CDR3 is CASSVRTSGNNEQFF. DNA of the CDR3: TGTGCCAGCTCCGTTCGGACTAGCGGCAACAATGAGCAGTTCTTC.

The chain has TRBV19 and TRBJ2-3; 11 positions match TRBD2. The CDR3 is 15 amino acids. CDR1 is LNHDA, CDR2 SQIVND, per germline (reference sequence). With 6 bases clipped from V and 3 bases from J, the junction kept 5 bases outside the gene matches. The CDR3 bases are TGTGCCAGTAGCTCTAGCGGGAGGTCGACAGATACGCAGTATTTT. Its protein is CASSSSGRSTDTQYF.

The V and J genes are TRBV5-4 and TRBJ1-3, with D unclear. The germline CDR1 and CDR2 sequences are SGHNT and YYREEE (reference sequence). The CDR3 spans 13 residues. V shed 4 bases and J shed 12 bases, with 17 bases lying between them. As DNA, the CDR3 is TGTGCCAGCAGCCCCACCGACACCCAGGTCATATATTTT. It codes for CASSPTDTQVIYF.

J is TRBJ1-4 and V is TRBV2, with D perhaps TRBD1 (6 bases). V lost 8 bases to trimming and J lost 7 bases, with 11 bases between them. The CDR3 extends over 12 amino acids. Germline CDR1 is SNHLY and CDR2 is FYNNEI. The CDR3 sequence: CASGGRSEKLFF. The CDR3 DNA is TGTGCCAGCGGGGGCAGGAGTGAAAAACTGTTTTTT.

This clone turned up a few times. The chain has TRBV19 and TRBJ2-7; perhaps TRBD1 as D (6 bases). V was pared by 6 bases and J by 2 bases, with 14 bases between. The CDR3 covers 14 residues. CDR1 and CDR2 (germline): LNHDA, SQIVND (reference sequence). For the CDR3, the DNA is TGTGCCAGTAGCACAGGGCTTCTGACCTACGAGCAGTACTTC. Translated: CASSTGLLTYEQYF.

The J gene is TRBJ2-1, the V gene TRBV7-8; 10 bases fit TRBD1. The germline V gene encodes CDR1 SGHVS and CDR2 FQNEAQ. Losses at the gene ends were 0 bases for V and 4 bases for J; bases not matched to a gene: 9. The CDR3 covers 18 residues. CDR3 protein: CASSLARQGAKGYNEQFF. DNA for the CDR3: TGTGCCAGCAGCTTAGCGCGACAGGGGGCAAAGGGATACAATGAGCAGTTCTTC. The complete variable domain, with remaining parts taken from reference TRBV7-8 and TRBJ2-1, reads GAGVSQSPRYKVAKRGQDVALRCDPISGHVSLFWYQQALGQGPEFLTYFQNEAQLDKSGLPSDRFFAERPEGSVSTLKIQRTQQEDSAVYLCASSLARQGAKGYNEQFFGPGTRLTVL.

V and J are TRBV15 and TRBJ2-3, with D perhaps matching TRBD2 (6 bases). The CDR3 extends over 16 amino acids. Per germline, CDR1 LNHNV and CDR2 YYDKDF (reference sequence). V was trimmed by 2 bases and J by 0 bases, leaving 12 bases between them. CDR3 DNA: TGTGCCACCAGCAGACACCTAGCGACTAGCACAGATACGCAGTATTTT. This encodes CATSRHLATSTDTQYF.